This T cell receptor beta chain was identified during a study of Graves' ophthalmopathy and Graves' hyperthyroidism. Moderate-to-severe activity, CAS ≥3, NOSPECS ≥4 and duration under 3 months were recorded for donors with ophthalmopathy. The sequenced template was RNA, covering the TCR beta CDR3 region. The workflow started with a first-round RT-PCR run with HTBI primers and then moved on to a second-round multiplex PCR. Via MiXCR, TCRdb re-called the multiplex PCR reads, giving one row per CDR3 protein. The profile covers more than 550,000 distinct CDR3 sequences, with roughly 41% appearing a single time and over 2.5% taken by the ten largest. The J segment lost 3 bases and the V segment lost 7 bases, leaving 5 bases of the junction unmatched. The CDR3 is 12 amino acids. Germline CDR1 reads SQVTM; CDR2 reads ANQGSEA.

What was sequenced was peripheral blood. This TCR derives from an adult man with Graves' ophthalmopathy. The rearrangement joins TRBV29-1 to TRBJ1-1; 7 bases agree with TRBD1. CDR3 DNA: TGCAGCGCCCAGGGGGAGTACACTGAAGCTTTCTTT. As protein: CSAQGEYTEAFF.